This paragraph covers one TCR beta chain sequence. Described time point: blood at routine non-recurrence follow-up after resection. No cell sorting; template was whole RNA from tumor, lung tissue or PBMC. The data are from a study of spatial heterogeneity in lung cancer. Study in general: The 70 or so donors had untreated early-stage non-small cell lung cancer. Median follow-up for sequenced PBMC samples was approximately 2 years after resection, when such samples existed.

V was shortened by 3 bases and J by 0 bases, with 14 bases between the two germline ends. CDR1 is SGHDT, CDR2 YYEEEE, per germline. The CDR3 runs to 16 residues. One entry per CDR3 protein, called by TCRdb with MiXCR from the 5' RACE reads. The table has tens of thousands of distinct CDR3 sequences, less than 20% seen once. The chain uses TRBV5-6 and TRBJ2-3; a possible D gene is TRBD1 (5 bases). Sequenced material: PBMCs, taken at follow-up. The receptor was isolated from a male donor with early-stage non-small cell lung cancer. The CDR3 region has the DNA TGTGCCAGCAGCTCCAGGGTAGGGCGAAGCACAGATACGCAGTATTTT. Translated, it gives CASSSRVGRSTDTQYF.